This is a list of T cell receptor beta chains from one sample in a study of post-analysis software for immune sequencing data. Each CDR3 protein is one row after TCRdb ran MiXCR on the PCR reads. This table holds roughly 650,000 distinct CDR3 sequences, more than 50% found once. The material sequenced was blood. These receptors all come from a girl aged 2 to 10 with multiple sclerosis. Both conserved end residues are trimmed from each CDR3. Each record gives: D gene, V gene, J gene, CDR3 protein. A D gene is named only where the DNA matches it firmly.

d_gene: TRBD1
v_gene: TRBV9
j_gene: TRBJ2-1
CDR3aa: ASSVGRTGFHNEQF

d_gene: TRBD1
v_gene: TRBV20-1
j_gene: TRBJ2-4
CDR3aa: SALGQGKEYIQY

d_gene: NA
v_gene: TRBV10-3
j_gene: TRBJ2-3
CDR3aa: ASGSTGLIGTDTQY

d_gene: NA
v_gene: TRBV28
j_gene: TRBJ2-3
CDR3aa: ASSPGTSELAQY

d_gene: NA
v_gene: TRBV20-1
j_gene: TRBJ2-5
CDR3aa: SASLTALGEQY

d_gene: NA
v_gene: TRBV27
j_gene: TRBJ2-1
CDR3aa: ASIQGSGNEQF

d_gene: NA
v_gene: TRBV20-1
j_gene: TRBJ1-1
CDR3aa: SARDHQGDGTEAF

d_gene: NA
v_gene: TRBV5-1
j_gene: TRBJ1-2
CDR3aa: ASSLCCGLLLEGGYT

d_gene: TRBD2
v_gene: TRBV11-1
j_gene: TRBJ2-3
CDR3aa: ASSGSLWGLAGTSTDTQY

d_gene: TRBD2
v_gene: TRBV7-2
j_gene: TRBJ2-3
CDR3aa: ASSVRGGHILGDTQY

d_gene: TRBD2
v_gene: TRBV19
j_gene: TRBJ2-1
CDR3aa: ASSLFSPRAGTYNEQF

d_gene: NA
v_gene: TRBV27
j_gene: TRBJ2-3
CDR3aa: ASSSIQASFTDTQY

d_gene: NA
v_gene: TRBV18
j_gene: TRBJ2-6
CDR3aa: ASSPPPGLVRSGANVLT

d_gene: NA
v_gene: TRBV9
j_gene: TRBJ2-1
CDR3aa: ASSVARGQSNEQF

d_gene: TRBD1
v_gene: TRBV11-2
j_gene: TRBJ1-2
CDR3aa: ASSLGPGQHYGYT

d_gene: NA
v_gene: TRBV5-1
j_gene: TRBJ2-5
CDR3aa: ASSRTANPYNEQY

d_gene: TRBD2
v_gene: TRBV20-1
j_gene: TRBJ2-1
CDR3aa: SASRPSGGDEQF

d_gene: TRBD1
v_gene: TRBV7-9
j_gene: TRBJ2-5
CDR3aa: ASSLALERGLKTQY

d_gene: NA
v_gene: TRBV19
j_gene: TRBJ1-1
CDR3aa: ASSIGAEARVNTEAF

d_gene: TRBD2
v_gene: TRBV12-3/TRBV12-4
j_gene: TRBJ2-7
CDR3aa: ASSLAGGGEEY

d_gene: NA
v_gene: TRBV6-5
j_gene: TRBJ2-7
CDR3aa: AIPGTRLYEQY

d_gene: TRBD1
v_gene: TRBV25-1
j_gene: TRBJ1-5
CDR3aa: ASSDSDRDDQPQH

d_gene: NA
v_gene: TRBV7-3
j_gene: TRBJ2-5
CDR3aa: ASSLTPDTFETQY

d_gene: NA
v_gene: TRBV14
j_gene: TRBJ2-3
CDR3aa: ASSHITRINADTQY

d_gene: TRBD1
v_gene: TRBV15
j_gene: TRBJ2-2
CDR3aa: ATSRTGGSTGELF

d_gene: TRBD2
v_gene: TRBV10-3
j_gene: TRBJ2-1
CDR3aa: AISESLAGGDEQF

d_gene: NA
v_gene: TRBV5-1
j_gene: TRBJ1-1
CDR3aa: ASSPFLRTDSNTEAF

d_gene: TRBD2
v_gene: TRBV6-5
j_gene: TRBJ2-1
CDR3aa: TSSGPLGRELF

d_gene: NA
v_gene: TRBV2
j_gene: TRBJ2-3
CDR3aa: ASSGTSRTDTQY

d_gene: NA
v_gene: TRBV5-1
j_gene: TRBJ2-5
CDR3aa: ASSFLRTAQETQY

d_gene: NA
v_gene: TRBV10-3
j_gene: TRBJ2-7
CDR3aa: AISGQTTYEQY

d_gene: NA
v_gene: TRBV5-1
j_gene: TRBJ1-2
CDR3aa: ASIKPGLLLENYGYT

d_gene: NA
v_gene: TRBV12-3/TRBV12-4
j_gene: TRBJ2-5
CDR3aa: ASSPPGQETQY

d_gene: NA
v_gene: TRBV11-2
j_gene: TRBJ2-5
CDR3aa: ASSLRRDRETQY

d_gene: NA
v_gene: TRBV12-3/TRBV12-4
j_gene: TRBJ2-3
CDR3aa: ASNNLGPPDTQY

d_gene: NA
v_gene: TRBV20-1
j_gene: TRBJ2-1
CDR3aa: SARLVNFNEQF

d_gene: NA
v_gene: TRBV7-2
j_gene: TRBJ1-2
CDR3aa: ASSLNARGGYT

d_gene: NA
v_gene: TRBV28
j_gene: TRBJ2-1
CDR3aa: ASSSPEAPIYNEQF

d_gene: NA
v_gene: TRBV18
j_gene: TRBJ2-7
CDR3aa: ASSIGIGGPYYEQY

d_gene: TRBD1
v_gene: TRBV5-1
j_gene: TRBJ1-2
CDR3aa: ASSLDRGNNYGYT

d_gene: TRBD2
v_gene: TRBV20-1
j_gene: TRBJ2-1
CDR3aa: SASGVTSGIYNEQF

d_gene: NA
v_gene: TRBV6-2/TRBV6-3
j_gene: TRBJ2-1
CDR3aa: ASSYGDRRGSYNEQF

d_gene: NA
v_gene: TRBV7-9
j_gene: TRBJ2-7
CDR3aa: ASSLGPAYYEQY

d_gene: TRBD2
v_gene: TRBV6-2/TRBV6-3
j_gene: TRBJ2-3
CDR3aa: ASSYLLGSGGEPSTDTQY

d_gene: TRBD1
v_gene: TRBV6-5
j_gene: TRBJ1-2
CDR3aa: ASTSDREGGYT

d_gene: NA
v_gene: TRBV9
j_gene: TRBJ2-1
CDR3aa: ASSVPPKTDYNEQF

d_gene: TRBD2
v_gene: TRBV27
j_gene: TRBJ2-1
CDR3aa: ASSRLAPNSNEQF